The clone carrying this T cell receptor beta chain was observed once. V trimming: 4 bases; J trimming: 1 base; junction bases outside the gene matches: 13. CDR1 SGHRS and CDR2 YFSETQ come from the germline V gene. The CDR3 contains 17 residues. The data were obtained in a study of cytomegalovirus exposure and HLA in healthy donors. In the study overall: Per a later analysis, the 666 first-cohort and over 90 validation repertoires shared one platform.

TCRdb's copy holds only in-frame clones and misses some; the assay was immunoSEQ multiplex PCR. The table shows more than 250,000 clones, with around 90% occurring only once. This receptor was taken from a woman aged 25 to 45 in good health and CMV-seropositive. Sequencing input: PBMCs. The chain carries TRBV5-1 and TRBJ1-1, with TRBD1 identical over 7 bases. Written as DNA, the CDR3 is TGCGCCAGCAGCAGCCGGGACAGCCAGGTGGGGAACACTGAAGCTTTCTTT. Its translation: CASSSRDSQVGNTEAFF.